This T cell receptor (beta chain) was documented in a study of radiotherapy plus CTLA-4 blockade in lung cancer. Whole-study context: Objective response was observed in more than 15% of patients, and disease control in around 31%. General study results and limits: Blood-borne expansion of tumor-derived TCR clones followed radiotherapy plus ipilimumab. Dynamics of early blood T cell clones, together with interferon-beta, were reportedly the best predictors of response.

Assay used: immunoSEQ multiplex PCR; TCRdb lists only in-frame clones, some missing. The table has 40,000 to 50,000 clones, about 81% seen once. Chemo-refractory metastatic non-small-cell lung cancer patients underwent focal radiation alongside CTLA-4 blockade with ipilimumab. Details on this clone: Its specificity is not known.

The trim removed 3 bases at V and 4 bases at J, leaving 4 bases unmatched. The germline V gene has CDR1 SGHTS and CDR2 YDEGEE. The CDR3 is made up of 15 amino acids. This sequence originates from a human donor with non-small cell lung cancer who had stable disease on radiotherapy plus ipilimumab. The genes are TRBV5-8 and TRBJ2-1; TRBD2 matches at 10 bases. The material was peripheral blood, obtained from a patient treated with radiotherapy plus ipilimumab. CDR3 DNA: TGTGCCAGCAGCTCCGGACTAGCGGATTACAATGAGCAGTTCTTC. Its translation is CASSSGLADYNEQFF.